A single sample is the source of the 8 T cell receptor beta chains below, sequenced in a study of cytomegalovirus exposure and HLA in healthy donors. The PCR ran on 60 Vbeta and 13 Jbeta primers. TCRdb keeps only in-frame clones here, not all; method: immunoSEQ multiplex PCR. Among 300,000 or so clones, approximately 85% were seen once, and the ten largest hold about 2%. Sequenced: PBMCs. The receptors stem from a woman aged 40 to 50 in good health and CMV-seropositive.

The chain has TRBV6-5 and TRBJ2-7; D perhaps matches TRBD2 (5 bases). Germline assignment: CDR1 MNHEY and CDR2 SVGAGI. The CDR3 totals 11 residues. Trimming left V 8 bases short and J 3 bases short, with 8 bases between. This CDR3 is CASLSGYEQYF. CDR3 coding DNA: TGTGCCAGCTTGAGCGGCTACGAGCAGTACTTC.

This clone has only a few counts. This chain uses TRBV11-2 with TRBJ2-1; 7 nucleotides align to TRBD1. Trimming cost V 5 bases and J 0 bases; bases outside gene matches: 13. The germline V gene has CDR1 SGHAT and CDR2 FQNNGV. This CDR3 is 18 amino acids long. The CDR3 loop reads CASSLRDSRLSSYNEQFF. In DNA form, the CDR3 reads TGTGCCAGCAGCCTACGGGACAGCCGGTTAAGCTCCTACAATGAGCAGTTCTTC.

The rearrangement uses TRBV28 and TRBJ1-2, with TRBD1 as a possible D gene (6 bases). V dropped 2 bases and J dropped 7 bases, with 11 bases sitting between them. This CDR3 region has 13 residues. Germline-derived CDR1 and CDR2 are MDHEN and SYDVKM. DNA for the CDR3: TGTGCCAGCAGTTTACCCAGCAGGGGTGGCTACACCTTC. It encodes CASSLPSRGGYTF.

CDR3 loop: CASSENGGRTYEQYF. The CDR3 coding sequence is TGTGCCAGCAGTGAAAACGGCGGGAGGACCTACGAGCAGTACTTC. The chain joins TRBV6-1 to TRBJ2-7; 8 bases align to TRBD2. CDR3 length equals 15 residues. Trimming cost V 2 bases and J 2 bases; bases outside gene matches: 5. Looked up from germline, CDR1 is MNHNS and CDR2 is SASEGT.

V gene TRBV11-3 combines with J gene TRBJ2-1; 7 bases fit TRBD2. Germline loops: CDR1 SGHNT, CDR2 YENEEA. The CDR3 sequence is 15 residues long. J gave up 5 bases and V 1 base, and 5 bases lay outside the gene matches. The CDR3 is CASSLGREPNNEQFF. The CDR3 DNA is TGTGCCAGCAGCTTAGGGCGGGAGCCAAACAATGAGCAGTTCTTC.

This clone was found a few times. This chain connects TRBV27 to TRBJ1-3; no reliable D call. The V gene's germline CDR1 is MNHEY and CDR2 SMNVEV (reference sequence). V was trimmed by 2 bases and J by 2 bases, leaving 4 bases between them. This CDR3 is 13 amino acids long. The CDR3 bases are TGTGCCAGCAGTTTAGTAGCTGGAAACACCATATATTTT. Its protein product is CASSLVAGNTIYF.

The genes are TRBV7-7 and TRBJ2-1, with a weak D call TRBD2 (7 bases). Germline CDR1 and CDR2: SSHAT and FNYEAQ (reference sequence). This CDR3 contains 13 residues. V lost 5 bases, J lost 7 bases, and 12 bases lay in between. CDR3 nucleotide sequence: TGTGCCAGCAGCCGGGGGCGGGGGAATGAGCAGTTCTTC. Translating it yields CASSRGRGNEQFF.

The gene calls are TRBV18 and TRBJ2-1, with 14 bases fitting TRBD2. Germline V gene data show CDR1 as KGHSH and CDR2 as LQKENI. CDR3 length: 16 residues. J gave up 9 bases and V 0 bases, and 4 bases lay outside the gene matches. CDR3 nucleotides: TGTGCCAGCTCACCACCTGGGACTAGCGGGAGATTTGAGCAGTTCTTC. This translates into CASSPPGTSGRFEQFF. Based on the CDR3 plus reference TRBV18 and TRBJ2-1, the full variable domain is NAGVMQNPRHLVRRRGQEARLRCSPMKGHSHVYWYRQLPEEGLKFMVYLQKENIIDESGMPKERFSAEFPKEGPSILRIQQVVRGDSAAYFCASSPPGTSGRFEQFFGPGTRLTVL.